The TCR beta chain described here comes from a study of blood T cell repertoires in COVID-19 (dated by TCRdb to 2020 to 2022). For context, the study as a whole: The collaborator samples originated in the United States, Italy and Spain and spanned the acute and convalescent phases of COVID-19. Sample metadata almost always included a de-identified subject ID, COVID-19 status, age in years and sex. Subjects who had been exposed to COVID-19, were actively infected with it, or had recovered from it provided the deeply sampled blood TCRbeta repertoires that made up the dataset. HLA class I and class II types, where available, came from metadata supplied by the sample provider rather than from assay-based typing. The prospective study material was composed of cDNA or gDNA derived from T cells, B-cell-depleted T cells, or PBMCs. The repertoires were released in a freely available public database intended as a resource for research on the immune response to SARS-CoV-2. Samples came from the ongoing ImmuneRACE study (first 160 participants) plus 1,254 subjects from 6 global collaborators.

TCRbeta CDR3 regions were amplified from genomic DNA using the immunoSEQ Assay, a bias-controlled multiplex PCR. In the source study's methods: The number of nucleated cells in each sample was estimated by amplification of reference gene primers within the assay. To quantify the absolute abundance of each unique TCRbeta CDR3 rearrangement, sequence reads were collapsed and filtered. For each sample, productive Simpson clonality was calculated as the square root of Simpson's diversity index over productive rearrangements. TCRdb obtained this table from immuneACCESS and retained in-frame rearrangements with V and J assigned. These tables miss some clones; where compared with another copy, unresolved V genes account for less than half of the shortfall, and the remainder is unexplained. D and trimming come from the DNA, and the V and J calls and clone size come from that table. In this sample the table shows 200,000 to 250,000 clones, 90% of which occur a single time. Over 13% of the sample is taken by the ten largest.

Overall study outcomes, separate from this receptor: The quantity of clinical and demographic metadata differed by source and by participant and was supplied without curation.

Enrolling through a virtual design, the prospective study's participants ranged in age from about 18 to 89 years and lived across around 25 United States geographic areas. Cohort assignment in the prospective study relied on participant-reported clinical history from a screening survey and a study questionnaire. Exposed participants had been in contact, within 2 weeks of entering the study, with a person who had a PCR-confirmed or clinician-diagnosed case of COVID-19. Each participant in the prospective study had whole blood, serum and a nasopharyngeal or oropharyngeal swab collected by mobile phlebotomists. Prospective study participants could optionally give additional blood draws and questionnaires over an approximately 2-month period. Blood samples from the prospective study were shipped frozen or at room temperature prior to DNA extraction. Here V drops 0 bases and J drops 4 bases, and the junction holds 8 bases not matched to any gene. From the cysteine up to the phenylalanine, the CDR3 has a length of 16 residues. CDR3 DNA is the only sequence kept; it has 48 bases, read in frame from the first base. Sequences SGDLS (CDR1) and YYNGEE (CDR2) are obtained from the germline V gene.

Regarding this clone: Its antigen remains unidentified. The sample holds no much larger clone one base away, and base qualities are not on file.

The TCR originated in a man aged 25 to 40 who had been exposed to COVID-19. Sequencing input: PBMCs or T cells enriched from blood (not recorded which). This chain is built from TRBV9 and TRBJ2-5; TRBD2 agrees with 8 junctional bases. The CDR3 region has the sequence CASSVGNGGAVETQYF. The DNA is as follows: TGTGCCAGCAGCGTAGGGAACGGGGGGGCCGTAGAGACCCAGTACTTC.